This entry concerns a single T cell receptor beta chain. It has no known antigen specificity. No quality values exist for individual bases; no much larger clone is one base distant. This was a case-control study nested in a cohort of healthcare workers in London, UK, who had nasopharyngeal swab PCR tests and blood samples taken every week. Healthcare workers were recruited during the week of the UK lockdown, between 23 and 31 March 2020, and followed weekly for up to roughly 15 weeks. This sample is drawn from a study of early T cells in non-severe SARS-CoV-2 infection (dated by TCRdb to about 2021). In the study overall: Because TCR sequencing relied on bulk RNA taken from unsorted whole blood, pairing of alpha and beta chains was not possible.

Including cysteine and phenylalanine, the CDR3 has 11 amino acids. The sequence is cut down to CDR3 DNA, 33 bases in frame from base 1. Per the germline V gene, WSHSY is the CDR1 and SAAADI is the CDR2. Trimming at the junction amounts to 2 bases on V and 9 bases on J, and the germline ends lie 8 bases apart. General study outcomes and caveats: Matching against VDJdb was skewed toward anti-spike CD8 responses, likely underestimated virus-specific expansions, and missed private and CD4 specificities.

The protocol used for the library was 5' RACE. Data came from a NextSeq 500. Unique molecular identifiers were attached to individual cDNA molecules in the TCR library protocol so that sequencing error and PCR bias could be corrected. TCR alpha and beta chains were both sequenced, and the abundances of alpha and beta sequences in each sample were closely correlated with each other. The paper's processing steps were these. Decombinator V4 was used to annotate TCR sequences for V gene, J gene and CDR3. TCRs were defined as expanded if a significant change between any two time points was detected under a Poisson model with p below 0.0001. TCR abundances were normalised to the total number of TCRs sequenced per sample and expressed as counts per million. MAIT TCRs were defined by TRAV1-2 paired with TRAJ12, TRAJ20 or TRAJ33, and iNKT TCRs by TRAV10 paired with TRAJ18. VDJdb, accessed 1 November 2021, was searched for CMV, EBV and SARS-CoV-2 annotated TCRs, excluding TCRs annotated for multiple antigens. The public reads were reanalyzed by TCRdb: fastp trimming at Q25, MiXCR alignment, in-frame beta chains only. Every CDR3 protein is listed once, alongside the most common genes and DNA of its rows. V and J calls and clone size were set by TCRdb, not the authors. In this sample the table shows more than 45,000 distinct CDR3 sequences, 9.5% to 15% of which occur a single time. The top ten clonotypes cover around 3.8% of the sample.

Sequenced input: whole blood. The chain joins TRBV10-2 to TRBJ2-7, with no confidently assigned D gene. This sequence originates from an adult who was a healthcare worker with PCR-confirmed SARS-CoV-2 infection or an uninfected control (not recorded which). The CDR3 here reads CASSEEAGQYF. The nucleotide sequence reads TGCGCCAGCAGTGAGGAAGCAGGGCAGTACTTC.